This TCR beta chain was observed in a study of blood T cell repertoires in COVID-19. Original processing methods: Amplification with reference gene primers provided the estimates of nucleated cell counts. Profiled with immunoSEQ multiplex PCR; TCRdb holds only in-frame clones, not every one. V and J calls and clone size are as listed in that table; D and trimming were resolved from the DNA. The sample holds approximately 340,000 clones, just over 90% seen once. The CDR3 contains 16 residues. Germline V gene lookup returns CDR1 KGHSH and CDR2 LQKENI. Trimming shortened V by 5 bases and J by 0 bases, and 16 bases separated the two germline ends.

The chain has TRBV18 and TRBJ1-2; D is ambiguous. This clonotype was sampled from a woman between 35 and 50 years old who had been exposed to COVID-19. Sequencing input: PBMCs or T cells enriched from blood (not recorded which). The CDR3 reads CASSLYGQDSNYGYTF. Here the CDR3 DNA reads TGTGCCAGCTCATTGTACGGGCAGGACTCTAACTATGGCTACACCTTC.